These T cell receptor beta chains were read from a single sample in a study of cytomegalovirus exposure and HLA in healthy donors. Generated by immunoSEQ multiplex PCR, the TCRdb table keeps only in-frame clones and is missing some. The repertoire consists of roughly 150,000 clones, with about 80% occurring once and the leading ten covering about 1%. The sample taken for sequencing was PBMCs. Source of these receptors: a woman aged 40 to 50 in good health and CMV-seronegative. CDR3s include the opening cysteine and the closing phenylalanine or tryptophan. The D gene is left open where the match is weak. Only part of the rows carry a size: once, few, many, or a class if the clone is expanded.

TRBD1 | TRBJ2-7 | . | TRBV28 | CASSSIQGTSHYEQYF | TGTGCCAGCAGTTCCATACAGGGGACGAGTCACTACGAGCAGTACTTC
. | TRBJ1-3 | . | TRBV6-5 | CASSYTGSSGNTIYF | TGTGCCAGCAGTTATACAGGGAGCTCTGGAAACACCATATATTTT
TRBD2 | TRBJ2-3 | . | TRBV7-8 | CASSLETGRKTDTQYF | TGTGCCAGCAGCTTAGAGACCGGGAGGAAGACAGATACGCAGTATTTT
TRBD1 | TRBJ1-5 | once | TRBV6-5 | CASSRQGEGNQPQHF | TGTGCCAGCAGCCGACAGGGGGAGGGCAATCAGCCCCAGCATTTT
. | TRBJ1-2 | . | TRBV28 | CASRLPLDGYTF | TGTGCCAGCAGATTACCCCTTGATGGCTACACCTTC
TRBD1 | TRBJ1-4 | . | TRBV28 | CASSLEGASNEKLFF | TGTGCCAGCAGTCTGGAGGGGGCCAGTAATGAAAAACTGTTTTTT
TRBD1 | TRBJ1-5 | once | TRBV28 | CASSLNRGFNQPQHF | TGTGCCAGCAGTTTAAACAGGGGCTTCAATCAGCCCCAGCATTTT
. | TRBJ1-1 | . | TRBV15 | CATSLNRDTEAFF | TGTGCCACCAGCCTGAACAGGGACACTGAAGCTTTCTTT
. | TRBJ2-5 | . | TRBV10-3 | CAISELQGFGETQYF | TGTGCCATCAGTGAGTTGCAGGGATTCGGGGAGACCCAGTACTTC
TRBD1 | TRBJ1-2 | . | TRBV27 | CASSLHRQGYGYTF | TGTGCCAGCAGTTTGCACCGACAGGGCTATGGCTACACCTTC
TRBD2 | TRBJ2-7 | . | TRBV5-6 | CASSLGGLGSYEQYF | TGTGCCAGCAGCTTGGGGGGACTAGGTAGCTACGAGCAGTACTTC
. | TRBJ1-2 | . | TRBV6-1 | CASRLATDRLYGYTF | TGTGCCAGCAGGCTTGCCACCGACAGACTCTATGGCTACACCTTC
. | TRBJ1-2 | . | TRBV10-3 | CAISESELSGSYGYTF | TGTGCCATCAGTGAGTCGGAACTGAGCGGTTCCTATGGCTACACCTTC
TRBD1 | TRBJ2-7 | . | TRBV9 | CASSVDPQGDYEQYF | TGTGCCAGCAGCGTAGATCCCCAGGGGGACTACGAGCAGTACTTC
. | TRBJ2-7 | . | TRBV4-2 | CASSQGSLSYEQYF | TGTGCCAGCAGCCAAGGTAGCTTATCCTACGAGCAGTACTTC
TRBD2 | TRBJ2-3 | . | TRBV18 | CASSPRGNPTDTQYF | TGTGCCAGCTCACCGCGGGGGAATCCCACAGATACGCAGTATTTT
. | TRBJ1-1 | few | TRBV6-1 | CASFRDSLNTEAFF | TGTGCCAGCTTTAGAGACAGTTTGAACACTGAAGCTTTCTTT
. | TRBJ1-3 | . | TRBV30 | CAWSVQGVDTIYF | TGTGCCTGGAGTGTACAAGGGGTGGACACCATATATTTT
TRBD1 | TRBJ2-7 | . | TRBV28 | CASSTGTGIPYEQYF | TGTGCCAGCAGTACCGGGACAGGGATCCCCTACGAGCAGTACTTC
. | TRBJ2-7 | . | TRBV13 | CASSPGTSYEQYF | TGTGCCAGCAGCCCCGGGACATCCTACGAGCAGTACTTC
. | TRBJ1-2 | . | TRBV5-1 | CASSLENPRRGYTF | TGCGCCAGCAGCTTGGAAAACCCACGTCGGGGCTACACCTTC
TRBD2 | TRBJ2-5 | . | TRBV7-8 | CASSLAGLAGRGEWGETQYF | TGTGCCAGCAGCTTAGCGGGACTAGCGGGACGGGGGGAGTGGGGGGAGACCCAGTACTTC